Below, 4 T cell receptor beta chains from the same sample are listed, as sequenced in a study of regulatory T cells in long-lasting Graves disease. Sequencing libraries for TCR beta were prepared with iRepertoire HTBI primers and Arm-PCR of CDR3 regions. One entry per CDR3 protein, called by TCRdb with MiXCR from the multiplex PCR reads. The sample includes 350,000 to 500,000 distinct CDR3 sequences, 14% of them seen just once. The time point denotes: newly diagnosed GD, antithyroid drugs for less than 3 months. The TCR library was prepared using RNA isolated from PBMCs. These same data were also listed under a study on T cells in Graves' hyperthyroidism and ophthalmopathy.

The material sequenced was peripheral blood mononuclear cells (PBMCs), taken at new diagnosis, from a patient treated with antithyroid drugs. Receptors originate from a woman between 45 and 60 years old with Graves disease.

In this sample, this clonotype turned up many times. This chain joins TRBV5-1 and TRBJ2-7; 8 positions match TRBD1. Losses at the gene ends were 2 bases for V and 2 bases for J; bases not matched to a gene: 6. The CDR3 is made up of 15 amino acids. The germline CDR1 and CDR2 sequences are SGHRS and YFSETQ. The chain's CDR3 is CASSFVGTGTYEQYF. In DNA form, the CDR3 reads TGCGCCAGCAGCTTCGTCGGGACAGGCACCTACGAGCAGTACTTC.

This clonotype was detected only a few times. The CDR3 nucleotides read TGCGCCAGTAGCGGGAGGTATGAGCAGTTCTTC. It encodes CASSGRYEQFF. The V and J genes are TRBV10-2 and TRBJ2-1; 10 bases match TRBD2. The CDR3 covers 11 residues. Germline V lookup: CDR1 WSHSY, CDR2 SAAADI. V lost 9 bases to trimming and J lost 8 bases; unmatched junction nucleotides: 1.

J is TRBJ2-3 and V is TRBV9; D may be TRBD1 (7 bases). The V gene's germline CDR1 is SGDLS and CDR2 YYNGEE. The CDR3 is 16 residues long. The V gene lost 3 bases and the J gene lost 5 bases, with 19 bases spanning the gap. CDR3 sequence reads: CASSAQLDREVDTQYF. CDR3 DNA: TGTGCCAGCAGCGCACAATTAGACAGGGAGGTAGATACGCAGTATTTT.

The chain combines TRBV12-3 or TRBV12-4 with TRBJ2-7, with TRBD2 matching over 12 bases. V gave up 4 bases and J gave up 5 bases; unmatched junction bases: 3. The CDR3 sequence is 14 residues long. The CDR3, as DNA: TGTGCCAGCAGTTCTAGCGGGAGGGCACACGAGCAGTACTTC. This sequence encodes CASSSSGRAHEQYF.